This entry features one T cell receptor beta chain sequence. The method was immunoSEQ multiplex PCR; TCRdb's version includes in-frame clones alone and lacks a portion of them. The sample records around 370,000 clones, about 97% being singletons. The sample originates from a study of shared clonotypes between healthy human individuals. Both CD45RO+ cells and CCR7-negative CD45RA+ TemRA cells were combined to make up CD8 memory. The sequenced material came from memory CD8+ T cells sorted from blood. Subset indicated: CD45RO+ cells pooled with CCR7-negative TemRA cells. This clonotype was sampled from a man aged 25-45 years in good health.

CDR3 amino acids: CATLLGTGYEQYF. Here the CDR3 DNA reads TGTGCCACTCTACTAGGGACAGGCTACGAGCAGTACTTC. The genes are TRBV28 and TRBJ2-7, with 8 bases lining up with TRBD1. The V and J ends lost 10 bases and 3 bases, in that order; junction bases with no gene match: 8. This CDR3 is built from 13 residues. Germline CDR1 is MDHEN and CDR2 is SYDVKM.